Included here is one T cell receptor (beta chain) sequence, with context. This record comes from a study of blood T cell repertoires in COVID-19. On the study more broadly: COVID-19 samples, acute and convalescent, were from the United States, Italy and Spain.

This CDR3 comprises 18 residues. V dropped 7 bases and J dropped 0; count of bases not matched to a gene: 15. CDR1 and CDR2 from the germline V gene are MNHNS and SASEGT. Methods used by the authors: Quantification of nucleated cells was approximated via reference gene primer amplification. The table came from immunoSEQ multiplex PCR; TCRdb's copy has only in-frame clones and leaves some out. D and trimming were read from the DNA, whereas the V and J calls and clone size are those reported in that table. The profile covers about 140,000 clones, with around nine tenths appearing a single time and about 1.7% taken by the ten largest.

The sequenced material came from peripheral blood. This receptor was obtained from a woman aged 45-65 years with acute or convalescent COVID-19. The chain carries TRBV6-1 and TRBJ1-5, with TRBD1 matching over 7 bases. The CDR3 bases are TGTGCCAGCACTGAGAGGGCAGGGGGACACTATAGCAATCAGCCCCAGCATTTT. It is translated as CASTERAGGHYSNQPQHF.